This T cell receptor (beta chain) was sequenced in a study of CD8 T cells in ankylosing spondylitis. Study findings and constraints: Within peripheral blood, clones linked to disease were CD8+ and relatively rare. Disease-associated clones were reportedly significantly overrepresented in matched ankylosing spondylitis synovial fluid. Some motif variants had been reported before (in reactive arthritis synovial fluid and blood).

This clonotype was found many times. Antigen: not known. Construction of TCR beta libraries was performed using quantitative 5'-RACE with molecular barcodes. Using its own MiXCR run on the 5' RACE reads, TCRdb lists one record per CDR3 protein. The sample contains 200,000 to 250,000 distinct CDR3 sequences, roughly 24% of which appear only once. CDR3 size: 13 residues. CDR1 and CDR2 from the germline V gene are MGHRA and YSYEKL. Trimming stripped 0 bases from V and 4 bases from J, with 6 bases between. What was sequenced was blood, either unsorted or a sorted T cell fraction (not recorded which). The clonotype comes from a male donor with ankylosing spondylitis or in good health (not recorded which). The V and J genes are TRBV4-1 and TRBJ2-5; D remains ambiguous. The CDR3 nucleotides are TGCGCCAGCAGCCAAGATTCGGGAGAGACCCAGTACTTC. Its translation: CASSQDSGETQYF.